The 25 T cell receptor beta chains below come from one sample, sequenced in a study of T cell responses to AZD1222 COVID-19 vaccine. The assay was immunoSEQ multiplex PCR, and TCRdb's table has in-frame clones only and misses some. The data show about 120,000 clones, around 87% seen once. The specimen comprised peripheral blood, sampled on day 0 of AZD1222 vaccination. Receptors were obtained from an adult in good health.

This clone was seen only once. This chain uses TRBV2 with TRBJ1-1; a weak D match, TRBD1 (5 bases). Trimming stripped 6 bases from V and 4 bases from J, with 12 bases between. Germline CDR1 and CDR2: SNHLY and FYNNEI. CDR3 length equals 13 residues. CDR3 DNA sequence: TGTGCCAGCAGGTCCGGGGCCCTCACTGAAGCTTTCTTT. It yields the protein CASRSGALTEAFF.

The chain is built from TRBV5-1 and TRBJ2-1; 11 nucleotides line up with TRBD2. Trimming at V came to 0 bases and at J to 5 bases, leaving 4 bases not matched to a gene. This CDR3 has 16 amino acids. Germline V lookup: CDR1 SGHRS, CDR2 YFSETQ. The CDR3 bases are TGCGCCAGCAGCTTGGGAGTGACTAGCGGGGACAATGAGCAGTTCTTC. Translation gives CASSLGVTSGDNEQFF.

The chain has TRBV11-3 and TRBJ2-5, with D maybe TRBD1 (5 bases). This CDR3 has 14 amino acids. V was trimmed by 1 base and J by 4 bases, leaving 10 bases between them. Germline V lookup: CDR1 SGHNT, CDR2 YENEEA. In DNA form, the CDR3 reads TGTGCCAGCAGCTTAGGCTCCCAGGGAGAGACCCAGTACTTC. Its protein is CASSLGSQGETQYF.

The rearrangement links TRBV19 to TRBJ2-1; perhaps TRBD1 as D (6 bases). The germline gives CDR1 LNHDA, CDR2 SQIVND (reference sequence). With 2 bases removed from V and 3 bases from J, the gap between germline ends came to 14 bases. The CDR3 has 16 amino acids. The CDR3 nucleotides are TGTGCCAGTAGTATATCAGGGGCGTTTAGCTACAATGAGCAGTTCTTC. This gives the protein CASSISGAFSYNEQFF.

This clone was counted a few times. This chain joins TRBV28 and TRBJ2-1; D is ambiguous. CDR3 size: 13 residues. Germline V gene data show CDR1 as MDHEN and CDR2 as SYDVKM. V dropped 3 bases and J dropped 10 bases, with 13 bases sitting between them. CDR3 bases: TGTGCCAGCAGTTTGGGCTTTCCCGGGGAGCAGTTCTTC. It is translated as CASSLGFPGEQFF.

A few counts support this clone. In DNA form, the CDR3 reads TGTGCCAGCAGCCCGGGAGGGGGCAATCAGCCCCAGCATTTT. It yields the protein CASSPGGGNQPQHF. This chain links TRBV7-2 with TRBJ1-5; D perhaps matches TRBD1 (5 bases). The CDR3 is made up of 14 amino acids. Germline V gene lookup returns CDR1 SGHTA and CDR2 FQGNSA. V was pared by 5 bases and J by 2 bases, with 10 bases between.

This chain uses TRBV6-6 with TRBJ2-1; D ambiguous. Per the germline V gene, CDR1 is MNHNY and CDR2 is SVGAGI (reference sequence). The CDR3 length is 12 residues. V lost 7 bases to trimming and J lost 3 bases, with 7 bases between them. The CDR3 loop is CASKKDYNEQFF. The CDR3 DNA reads TGTGCCAGCAAAAAGGACTACAATGAGCAGTTCTTC.

V and J are TRBV30 and TRBJ2-7; D is possibly TRBD1 (6 bases). From germline, CDR1 is GTSNPN and CDR2 SVGIG (reference sequence). This CDR3 has 14 amino acids. V dropped 2 bases and J dropped 3 bases, with 14 bases sitting between them. The CDR3 sequence is CAWSPINRDYEQYF. CDR3 bases: TGTGCCTGGAGTCCAATTAACAGGGACTACGAGCAGTACTTC.

The chain couples TRBV6-5 to TRBJ2-2; D not certain. The CDR3 covers 15 residues. V lost 7 bases to trimming and J lost 10 bases, with 22 bases between them. Germline V gene sequence: CDR1 MNHEY, CDR2 SVGAGI. The CDR3 DNA follows: TGTGCCAGCACCGAAACGGCATCCACCGGAGCGGAGCTGTTTTTT. It yields the protein CASTETASTGAELFF.

In the case of this clone: The identical CDR3 is also encoded by other nucleotide sequences in the sample. CDR3 residues: CASSQGYEQYF. The CDR3 DNA reads as TGTGCCAGCAGCCAAGGGTACGAGCAGTACTTC. This sequence joins TRBV3-1 (or the pseudogene TRBV3-2) and TRBJ2-7; D is uncertain. The V gene lost 1 base and the J gene lost 4 bases, with 2 bases spanning the gap. Germline V gene data show CDR1 as LGHDT and CDR2 as YNNKEL (reference sequence). There are 11 residues in the CDR3.

CDR3 sequence reads: CASRTVWGAYEQYF. The CDR3 nucleotides read TGTGCCAGCAGGACTGTATGGGGAGCCTACGAGCAGTACTTC. This chain joins TRBV27 and TRBJ2-7; D may be TRBD2 (5 bases). Trimming stripped 6 bases from V and 2 bases from J, with 14 bases between. There are 14 residues in the CDR3. Germline V gene data show CDR1 as MNHEY and CDR2 as SMNVEV (reference sequence).

The chain joins TRBV10-3 to TRBJ1-4; maybe TRBD1 (6 bases). From germline, CDR1 is ENHRY and CDR2 SYGVKD. The CDR3 is 14 residues long. Trimming shortened V by 6 bases and J by 2 bases, and 10 bases separated the two germline ends. In DNA, the CDR3 is TGTGCCATCAGGGACAGTAGTACTAATGAAAAACTGTTTTTT. This sequence encodes CAIRDSSTNEKLFF.

In DNA, the CDR3 is TGCGCCAGCAGCTTGCGGCAGGGGGCGGGCGAGCAGTACTTC. This sequence encodes CASSLRQGAGEQYF. The J gene is TRBJ2-7, the V gene TRBV5-1; 8 bases line up with TRBD1. Germline loops: CDR1 SGHRS, CDR2 YFSETQ. The junction had 6 bases not matched to a gene; V was cut back by 1 base and J by 6 bases. The CDR3 consists of 14 residues.

V gene TRBV19 combines with J gene TRBJ1-5; no clear D. From germline, CDR1 is LNHDA and CDR2 SQIVND (reference sequence). The CDR3 sequence is 13 residues long. The V and J ends lost 7 bases and 6 bases respectively, with 13 bases between them. In nucleotides, the CDR3 is TGTGCCAGTACCCCTCGGGAGGCTCAGCCCCAGCATTTT. Translated: CASTPREAQPQHF.

The V and J genes are TRBV7-2 and TRBJ2-7; D is possibly TRBD1 (6 bases). CDR1 and CDR2 from the germline V gene are SGHTA and FQGNSA. Trimming removed 5 bases from V and 6 bases from J, with 20 bases in between. This CDR3 has 15 amino acids. This chain's CDR3 is CASSGTRGGSGEQYF. Written as DNA, the CDR3 is TGTGCCAGCAGCGGTACGAGAGGGGGAAGTGGCGAGCAGTACTTC.

The gene calls are TRBV7-2 and TRBJ1-6; D is undetermined. Deletions cut 10 bases from V and 1 base from J, with 11 bases between. The CDR3 covers 14 residues. Per the germline V gene, CDR1 is SGHTA and CDR2 is FQGNSA. The CDR3 here is CATAERSYNSPLHF. CDR3 in DNA: TGTGCCACCGCGGAGAGGTCCTATAATTCACCCCTCCACTTT.

The V call is TRBV18, the J call TRBJ2-3; D unresolved. This CDR3 is built from 14 residues. Germline V gives CDR1 KGHSH, CDR2 LQKENI. V lost 6 bases and J 6 bases, leaving 16 bases between the germline ends. The CDR3 region has the DNA TGTGCCAGCTCGCGTACTACAGAGGCTGATACGCAGTATTTT. Residues: CASSRTTEADTQYF.

The chain carries TRBV6-5 and TRBJ2-3, with D possibly TRBD2 on 6 matching bases. Germline CDR1 and CDR2: MNHEY and SVGAGI. This CDR3 has 12 amino acids. Trimming took 6 bases from V and 8 from J, leaving 12 bases between them. The CDR3 nucleotides are TGTGCCAGCAGCAACTACGGGGGTACGCAGTATTTT. Amino acid sequence: CASSNYGGTQYF.

The genes are TRBV5-1 and TRBJ2-5; 7 bases align to TRBD1. Germline lookup yields CDR1 SGHRS and CDR2 YFSETQ. After removal of 5 bases from V and 5 bases from J, the junction contained 6 bases not matched to a gene. The length of the CDR3 is 13 residues. CDR3 loop: CASRLTGQETQYF. The CDR3 DNA is TGCGCCAGCAGGTTGACAGGGCAGGAGACCCAGTACTTC. Looking up the rest from reference TRBV5-1 and TRBJ2-5 gives the full variable domain: KAGVTQTPRYLIKTRGQQVTLSCSPISGHRSVSWYQQTPGQGLQFLFEYFSETQRNKGNFPGRFSGRQFSNSRSEMNVSTLELGDSALYLCASRLTGQETQYFGPGTRLLVL.

The CDR3 sequence is CASSSTITNEKLFF. CDR3 bases: TGTGCCAGCAGCTCCACCATTACTAATGAAAAACTGTTTTTT. The chain links TRBV5-6 to TRBJ1-4; D not resolved. Deletions cut 3 bases from V and 2 bases from J, with 8 bases between. The germline CDR1 and CDR2 sequences are SGHDT and YYEEEE. This CDR3 has 14 amino acids.

The V and J genes are TRBV6-5 and TRBJ1-1, with D perhaps matching TRBD1 (6 bases). CDR3 length equals 12 residues. V was trimmed by 7 bases and J by 3 bases, leaving 9 bases between them. Germline loops: CDR1 MNHEY, CDR2 SVGAGI. CDR3 sequence reads: CASKQGYTEAFF. DNA of the CDR3: TGTGCCAGCAAACAGGGATACACTGAAGCTTTCTTT.

The chain employs TRBV5-4 and TRBJ2-7; D not resolved. The CDR3 is 14 residues long. CDR1 is SGHNT and CDR2 is YYREEE in the germline V gene (reference sequence). Trimming stripped 3 bases from V and 6 bases from J, with 16 bases between. The CDR3 DNA is TGTGCCAGCAGCTCCCTCGGGTTGGGTTCCGAGCAGTACTTC. This codes for CASSSLGLGSEQYF.

The chain couples TRBV19 to TRBJ2-2, with a tentative D call TRBD2 (6 bases). The germline V gene has CDR1 LNHDA and CDR2 SQIVND (reference sequence). Trimming removed 4 bases at V and 7 bases at J, with 7 bases between. There are 12 residues in the CDR3. The CDR3 protein is CASSRGVGELFF. The CDR3, as DNA: TGTGCCAGTAGTAGGGGGGTCGGGGAGCTGTTTTTT.

Concerning this clone itself: The junction departs from germline at one end; a sequencing error may be responsible. The V gene is TRBV7-3, the J gene TRBJ1-1; TRBD1 is a possible D gene (6 bases). CDR3 size: 13 residues. CDR1 is SGHTA, CDR2 FQGTGA, per germline. CDR3 in DNA: TGTGCCAGCAGCCCAAGAGCGGGGGCAAGAGAGGCCTTT. It encodes CASSPRAGAREAF.

This clone showed up just a few times. The CDR3 is CASSPPSGGLWGEQFF. CDR3 DNA sequence: TGTGCCAGCTCACCACCTAGCGGGGGGCTCTGGGGTGAGCAGTTCTTC. This chain joins TRBV18 and TRBJ2-1; 10 bases are a match to TRBD2. The J segment lost 9 bases and the V segment lost 0 bases, leaving 8 bases of the junction unmatched. Germline assignment: CDR1 KGHSH and CDR2 LQKENI. This CDR3 region has 16 residues.